Presented here are 19 T cell receptor beta chains from one specimen sequenced in a study of T cell responses to AZD1222 COVID-19 vaccine. Assay: immunoSEQ multiplex PCR; the TCRdb copy retains only in-frame clones and omits some. The data contain 150,000 to 200,000 clones, about nine tenths of them seen just once; the ten biggest clones take up less than 3%. Sequences were derived from peripheral blood, sampled on day 0 of AZD1222 vaccination. The receptor set was obtained from an adult in good health.

The chain has TRBV10-3 and TRBJ2-7; 10 bases map to TRBD2. The germline CDR1 and CDR2 sequences are ENHRY and SYGVKD. This CDR3 is 14 amino acids long. The V segment lost 8 bases and the J segment 0 bases; nucleotides outside the gene matches: 4. In nucleotides, the CDR3 is TGTGCCATCGGGACTAGCGACGTCTCCTACGAGCAGTACTTC. Its translation is CAIGTSDVSYEQYF.

The chain links TRBV3-1 (or the pseudogene TRBV3-2) to TRBJ1-1; D unclear. The V gene's germline CDR1 is LGHDT and CDR2 YNNKEL (reference sequence). CDR3 length: 15 residues. V was clipped by 0 bases and J by 3 bases, with 11 bases between them. The CDR3 bases are TGTGCCAGCAGCCAAGATCAAGGTTCCGACACTGAAGCTTTCTTT. This translates into CASSQDQGSDTEAFF.

V gene TRBV4-2 combines with J gene TRBJ2-5; TRBD1 matches at 7 bases. The CDR3 covers 16 residues. The V and J ends lost 0 bases and 2 bases, in that order; junction bases with no gene match: 6. Germline V lookup: CDR1 LGHNA, CDR2 YNFKEQ. The CDR3 region has the DNA TGTGCCAGCAGCCAAGACGGGTTCAGGGGGCAAGAGACCCAGTACTTC. It is translated as CASSQDGFRGQETQYF.

The rearrangement links TRBV9 to TRBJ1-1; 8 nucleotides match TRBD1. With V trimmed by 4 bases and J by 7 bases, 6 bases remained unmatched. CDR3 length equals 13 residues. Germline V CDR1 and CDR2: SGDLS, YYNGEE. The CDR3 DNA sequence: TGTGCCAGCAGCCCCCGACAGGGGTTTGAAGCTTTCTTT. This translates into CASSPRQGFEAFF.

This clone was seen a single time. This chain connects TRBV28 to TRBJ2-7; TRBD1 agrees at 7 bases. With 8 bases clipped from V and 0 bases from J, the junction kept 4 bases outside the gene matches. CDR3 length equals 13 residues. In germline, CDR1 is MDHEN, CDR2 SYDVKM. This CDR3 reads CASLDRDSYEQYF. CDR3 coding DNA: TGTGCCAGCCTCGACAGGGACTCCTACGAGCAGTACTTC.

This clone was observed a handful of times. V gene TRBV5-5 combines with J gene TRBJ1-4; possible D gene TRBD1, 5 bases. From germline, CDR1 is SGHKS and CDR2 YYEKEE (reference sequence). This CDR3 spans 14 amino acids. V was clipped by 1 base and J by 7 bases, with 11 bases between them. The CDR3 spells CASSLTQGSEKLFF. For the CDR3, the DNA is TGTGCCAGCAGCTTGACCCAGGGTAGTGAAAAACTGTTTTTT.

The V gene is TRBV3-1 (or the pseudogene TRBV3-2), the J gene TRBJ2-3; 12 positions match TRBD2. With V trimmed by 4 bases and J by 3 bases, 5 bases remained unmatched. This CDR3 region has 16 residues. Germline CDR1 is LGHDT and CDR2 is YNNKEL (reference sequence). Here the CDR3 reads CASSLRGLAGTDTQYF. The CDR3 nucleotides read TGTGCCAGCAGCCTTAGGGGACTAGCGGGTACAGATACGCAGTATTTT.

V usage is TRBV27 and J usage is TRBJ1-6; no firm D call. The germline V and J ends were trimmed by 6 bases and 1 base, with 7 bases remaining between them. CDR3 size: 14 residues. Germline loops: CDR1 MNHEY, CDR2 SMNVEV (reference sequence). CDR3 bases: TGTGCCAGCAGCCCTGGGTCCTATAATTCACCCCTCCACTTT. It specifies CASSPGSYNSPLHF.

This sequence joins TRBV2 and TRBJ1-6; D is unresolved. The V and J ends lost 10 bases and 7 bases respectively, with 14 bases between them. This CDR3 contains 13 residues. Germline-derived CDR1 and CDR2 are SNHLY and FYNNEI. The DNA for the CDR3 is TGTGCCACAGAAGACGGCCAAAATTCACCCCTCCACTTT. Translated, it gives CATEDGQNSPLHF. Complete variable domain (other parts from reference TRBV2 and TRBJ1-6): EPEVTQTPSHQVTQMGQEVILRCVPISNHLYFYWYRQILGQKVEFLVSFYNNEISEKSEIFDDQFSVERPDGSNFTLKIRSTKLEDSAMYFCATEDGQNSPLHFGNGTRLTVT.

The chain joins TRBV9 to TRBJ1-4; D remains unclear. The CDR3 is 14 residues long. Trimming took off 3 bases at V and 0 bases at J, with 6 bases between the two ends. Germline CDR1 is SGDLS and CDR2 is YYNGEE. CDR3 in DNA: TGTGCCAGCAGCGAGGCCGCAACTAATGAAAAACTGTTTTTT. This translates into CASSEAATNEKLFF.

As regards this clone: The sample contains more than one DNA sequence encoding this CDR3. The J gene is TRBJ2-1, the V gene TRBV27; 10 nucleotides agree with TRBD2. J was trimmed by 4 bases and V by 5 bases; bases with no gene match: 5. CDR3 size: 15 residues. Germline V gene sequence: CDR1 MNHEY, CDR2 SMNVEV (reference sequence). The CDR3 coding sequence is TGTGCCAGCAGTCAAACTAGCGGGGCATACAATGAGCAGTTCTTC. This codes for CASSQTSGAYNEQFF.

This rearrangement joins TRBV2 to TRBJ2-4; D may be TRBD2 (5 bases). In germline, CDR1 is SNHLY, CDR2 FYNNEI. The CDR3 length is 13 residues. The germline V and J ends were trimmed by 4 bases and 12 bases, with 16 bases remaining between them. The CDR3 DNA is TGTGCCAGCAGTGCCAGGACTCAGCGACGTCAGTACTTC. It yields the protein CASSARTQRRQYF. The variable domain in full, with the rest retrieved from reference TRBV2 and TRBJ2-4, is EPEVTQTPSHQVTQMGQEVILRCVPISNHLYFYWYRQILGQKVEFLVSFYNNEISEKSEIFDDQFSVERPDGSNFTLKIRSTKLEDSAMYFCASSARTQRRQYFGAGTRLSVL.

J is TRBJ2-1 and V is TRBV6-2 or TRBV6-3, with a possible D match to TRBD2 (5 bases). V lost 5 bases and J lost 8, with 19 bases in between. In germline, CDR1 is MNHEY, CDR2 SVGEGT. The CDR3 spans 15 residues. The CDR3 region is CASSTRVALRDEQFF. In DNA form, the CDR3 reads TGTGCCAGCAGTACGCGGGTGGCCCTCCGGGATGAGCAGTTCTTC.

The CDR3 region is CASSPAFGQTGSGNTIYF. CDR3 in DNA: TGTGCCAGCAGCCCAGCTTTCGGACAGACGGGCTCTGGAAACACCATATATTTT. This sequence joins TRBV3-1 (or the pseudogene TRBV3-2) and TRBJ1-3; tentative D call: TRBD1 (6 bases). Germline lookup yields CDR1 LGHDT and CDR2 YNNKEL (reference sequence). This CDR3 spans 18 amino acids. Between the trimmed V and J ends, which lost 4 bases and 0 bases, there was a span of 19 bases.

V gene TRBV30 combines with J gene TRBJ2-4, with 7 bases fitting TRBD1. The ends lost 5 bases at V and 5 bases at J; junction bases unmatched: 9. The germline gives CDR1 GTSNPN, CDR2 SVGIG (reference sequence). This CDR3 contains 14 residues. CDR3 coding DNA: TGTGCCTGGGACCCGTCGGGGACAGAAAACATTCAGTACTTC. Translation gives CAWDPSGTENIQYF.

The rearrangement uses TRBV27 and TRBJ1-2, with D possibly matching TRBD1 (5 bases). V was clipped by 3 bases and J by 3 bases, with 14 bases between them. Germline lookup yields CDR1 MNHEY and CDR2 SMNVEV (reference sequence). The CDR3 covers 15 residues. The CDR3 here is CASSLRPGGDYGYTF. The CDR3, as DNA: TGTGCCAGCAGTTTGCGGCCTGGAGGGGACTATGGCTACACCTTC.

The chain couples TRBV3-1 (or the pseudogene TRBV3-2) to TRBJ2-7, with unresolved D. V dropped 1 base and J dropped 0 bases, with 13 bases sitting between them. CDR1 LGHDT and CDR2 YNNKEL come from the germline V gene (reference sequence). This CDR3 spans 16 amino acids. CDR3 nucleotide sequence: TGTGCCAGCAGCCAAGGTTTAGTGGGCAGCTCCTACGAGCAGTACTTC. This codes for CASSQGLVGSSYEQYF.

The genes are TRBV12-2 and TRBJ2-1; the D segment call TRBD1 is taken from the table without a DNA check. TRBV12-2 is reported as a pseudogene. The CDR3 loop spans 16 amino acids. The CDR3 nucleotides are TGTGCAAGTCGCTTAGCTAGGGGACAGGGACGTCATGAGCAGTTCTTC. Translating gives CASRLARGQGRHEQFF.

This sequence joins TRBV7-2 and TRBJ2-3; TRBD2 matches 8 bases. The CDR3 consists of 15 residues. Trimming removed 7 bases from V and 4 bases from J; junction bases left unmatched: 10. CDR1 and CDR2 (germline): SGHTA, FQGNSA. The CDR3 sequence: CASTLRGGPADTQYF. The CDR3 DNA is TGTGCCAGCACCCTCCGGGGGGGCCCTGCAGATACGCAGTATTTT.